This T cell receptor beta chain was obtained from a study of shared clonotypes between healthy human individuals. Between the trimmed V and J ends, which lost 6 bases and 6 bases, there was a span of 11 bases. There are 13 residues in the CDR3. CDR1 is MGHDK, CDR2 SYGVNS, per germline. The table came from immunoSEQ multiplex PCR; TCRdb's copy has only in-frame clones and leaves some out. In the table there are 600,000 to 750,000 clones, approximately 75% of which are singletons. V gene TRBV25-1 combines with J gene TRBJ1-4; D is unresolved. The sequenced sample was memory CD4+ T cells sorted from blood. Sample subset: CD45RA-negative fraction. The source of this sequence is a woman in her twenties or thirties in good health. CDR3 protein: CASSRSRDEKLFF. DNA of the CDR3: TGTGCCAGCAGCCGGAGCAGAGATGAAAAACTGTTTTTT. Using reference TRBV25-1 and TRBJ1-4 for the parts outside the CDR3, the full variable domain is EADIYQTPRYLVIGTGKKITLECSQTMGHDKMYWYQQDPGMELHLIHYSYGVNSTEKGDLSSESTVSRIRTEHFPLTLESARPSHTSQYLCASSRSRDEKLFFGSGTQLSVL.